Presented here are 28 T cell receptor beta chains from one specimen sequenced in a study of T-cell reconstitution after alpha-beta-depleted transplantation in children. Unique molecular identifiers were incorporated when the TCRbeta library was constructed. In TCRdb, the PCR reads were re-called with MiXCR into one record per CDR3 protein. Of 700,000 to 950,000 distinct CDR3 sequences in the sample, under 20% were seen once. The sequencing used PBMCs, mostly from graft donor cells, collected 360 days after TCRalphabeta/CD19-depleted stem cell transplant. The receptors originated from a male patient aged 5 to 17 who had a stem cell transplant for acute lymphoblastic leukemia, so the T cells may come from the graft donor.

V gene TRBV29-1 combines with J gene TRBJ2-7, with 8 bases identical to TRBD1. Unmatched junction bases numbered 6, after V lost 5 bases and J lost 0 bases. The CDR3 is made up of 14 amino acids. Germline V gene data show CDR1 as SQVTM and CDR2 as ANQGSEA. As DNA, the CDR3 is TGCAGCGTTTCTGGACAGGGTGTCTCCTACGAGCAGTACTTC. Its translation is CSVSGQGVSYEQYF.

The chain joins TRBV4-1 to TRBJ2-3, with D hard to call. V was cut by 4 bases and J by 0 bases, with 11 bases left in between. The CDR3 has 15 amino acids. Germline V CDR1 and CDR2: MGHRA, YSYEKL. This CDR3 reads CASSLDTLSTDTQYF. As DNA, the CDR3 is TGCGCCAGCAGCCTCGACACGCTGAGCACAGATACGCAGTATTTT.

This clonotype was seen ten or more times. In DNA, the CDR3 is TGTGCCAGCAGTGACAGGGGCGCGAATACGCAGTATTTT. Translated, it gives CASSDRGANTQYF. V and J are TRBV6-1 and TRBJ2-3, with a weak D call TRBD1 (6 bases). Germline V gene data show CDR1 as MNHNS and CDR2 as SASEGT. The CDR3 extends over 13 amino acids. V lost 3 bases to trimming and J lost 7 bases, with 11 bases between them.

This clonotype was picked up many times. The V and J genes are TRBV5-1 and TRBJ2-1; TRBD2 aligns across 11 bases. The V gene's germline CDR1 is SGHRS and CDR2 YFSETQ. V shed 4 bases, J shed 4 bases, and the junction held 13 bases outside the gene matches. The CDR3 covers 18 residues. Written as DNA, the CDR3 is TGCGCCAGCAGCACACGCCCCCCGGGGACTAGCGGATACAATGAGCAGTTCTTC. It specifies CASSTRPPGTSGYNEQFF.

V and J are TRBV27 and TRBJ2-7, with a weak D call TRBD2 (6 bases). CDR1 and CDR2 from the germline V gene are MNHEY and SMNVEV (reference sequence). The CDR3 is 15 amino acids. The V gene lost 6 bases and the J gene lost 0 bases, with 15 bases spanning the gap. DNA for the CDR3: TGTGCCAGCAGCCCCCTAGCGCCTGGCTCCTACGAGCAGTACTTC. Its translation is CASSPLAPGSYEQYF.

This clonotype showed up just a few times. The chain couples TRBV12-3 or TRBV12-4 to TRBJ1-2, with 12 bases identical to TRBD1. The V segment lost 4 bases and the J segment 8 bases; nucleotides outside the gene matches: 8. The CDR3 is 15 residues long. CDR3 sequence: CASSSRDRGQRGYTF. The CDR3 nucleotides read TGTGCCAGCAGTTCCCGGGACAGGGGGCAAAGGGGCTACACCTTC.

The V gene is TRBV7-6, the J gene TRBJ2-5; 7 bases are a match to TRBD1. The CDR3 is 13 residues long. Germline-derived CDR1 and CDR2 are SGHVS and FNYEAQ. V dropped 3 bases and J dropped 3; count of bases not matched to a gene: 1. DNA of the CDR3: TGTGCCAGCAGCTTTGACAGGGAAGAGACCCAGTACTTC. Its protein product is CASSFDREETQYF.

This clonotype has just a few counts. J is TRBJ2-1 and V is TRBV10-3; 10 positions match TRBD2. The germline CDR1 and CDR2 sequences are ENHRY and SYGVKD. V dropped 2 bases and J dropped 8; count of bases not matched to a gene: 6. CDR3 size: 15 residues. The CDR3 region has the DNA TGTGCCATCAGTGAGGCGGGACTAGCGATACATGAGCAGTTCTTC. Translated, it gives CAISEAGLAIHEQFF.

The sample holds a few counts of this clonotype. The V and J genes are TRBV3-1 and TRBJ1-2, with TRBD1 matching 8 bases. V shed 4 bases and J 4 bases; nucleotides not matched to a gene: 23. The CDR3 consists of 20 residues. Germline V gene sequence: CDR1 LGHDT, CDR2 YNNKEL (reference sequence). The CDR3 loop is CASSRPSEAGGAGPFYGYTF. The CDR3 region has the DNA TGTGCCAGCAGCCGCCCCTCCGAGGCAGGGGGCGCTGGACCCTTCTATGGCTACACCTTC.

Concerning this clonotype: It is likely a read error, because the conserved phenylalanine at the end of the CDR3 is missing. The chain combines TRBV7-2 with TRBJ1-6, with 8 positions matching TRBD1. Germline assignment: CDR1 SGHTA and CDR2 FQGNSA. The CDR3 has 13 amino acids. With 5 bases clipped from V and 10 bases from J, the junction kept 4 bases outside the gene matches. The CDR3 reads CASSKTGASPLHC. The DNA for the CDR3 is TGTGCCAGCAGCAAGACAGGGGCATCACCCCTCCACTGT.

The chain has TRBV7-8 and TRBJ2-1; D is uncertain. V shed 1 base and J shed 8 bases, with 12 bases lying between them. From germline, CDR1 is SGHVS and CDR2 FQNEAQ. CDR3 length equals 14 residues. The CDR3, as DNA: TGTGCCAGCAGCTTAGGGACCTCCGGATATGAGCAGTTCTTC. Translated, it gives CASSLGTSGYEQFF.

The V and J genes are TRBV12-5 and TRBJ2-1; 12 nucleotides agree with TRBD2. This CDR3 comprises 16 residues. Per germline, CDR1 LGHNT and CDR2 FRNRAP. The ends lost 1 base at V and 8 bases at J; junction bases unmatched: 6. CDR3 nucleotides: TGTGCTAGTGGTTTGGGACTAGCGGGAGTTCTGGATGAGCAGTTCTTC. Translating it yields CASGLGLAGVLDEQFF.

This clonotype has only a few counts. This chain uses TRBV4-1 with TRBJ2-7; no reliable D call. This CDR3 region has 16 residues. The V end was cut by 1 base, the J end by 6 bases, with 19 bases between. Germline-derived CDR1 and CDR2 are MGHRA and YSYEKL. The CDR3 DNA reads TGCGCCAGCAGCCAAGTATTTGGTGGCTCGCCTGGCGAGCAGTACTTC. As protein: CASSQVFGGSPGEQYF.

The genes are TRBV2 and TRBJ2-5; D unclear. CDR1 SNHLY and CDR2 FYNNEI come from the germline V gene. Between the trimmed V and J ends, which lost 4 bases and 3 bases, there was a span of 9 bases. This CDR3 region has 13 residues. For the CDR3, the DNA is TGTGCCAGCAGTGTGCGCCCAGAAGAGACCCAGTACTTC. Translating it yields CASSVRPEETQYF.

The rearrangement joins TRBV27 to TRBJ2-3; 7 bases line up with TRBD2. With 6 bases clipped from V and 2 bases from J, the junction kept 11 bases outside the gene matches. This CDR3 comprises 16 residues. Germline CDR1 reads MNHEY; CDR2 reads SMNVEV (reference sequence). CDR3 amino acids: CASRHGGVGNTDTQYF. The CDR3 DNA follows: TGTGCCAGCAGACATGGGGGGGTCGGCAACACAGATACGCAGTATTTT.

The chain carries TRBV7-6 and TRBJ2-7, with D unclear. The CDR3 is 15 amino acids. Trimming removed 2 bases from V and 3 bases from J, with 14 bases in between. Germline loops: CDR1 SGHVS, CDR2 FNYEAQ. CDR3 nucleotide sequence: TGTGCCAGCAGCTTATTGGCCGGTTTCCTCTACGAGCAGTACTTC. This sequence encodes CASSLLAGFLYEQYF.

The rearrangement joins TRBV18 to TRBJ2-3, with D unclear. This CDR3 has 14 residues. V dropped 4 bases and J dropped 6 bases, with 14 bases sitting between them. Germline V lookup: CDR1 KGHSH, CDR2 LQKENI. The CDR3 coding sequence is TGTGCCAGCTCACAGGGATTTCTCTCGGATACGCAGTATTTT. It is translated as CASSQGFLSDTQYF.

The table lists this clonotype with a few counts. J is TRBJ2-1 and V is TRBV21-1. TRBV21-1 is given as a pseudogene. CDR3 length: 17 amino acids. DNA for the CDR3: TGTGCCAGCAGCACCTTTAGGGTCAGGAGCTCCTACAATGAGCAGTTCTTC. Translating it yields CASSTFRVRSSYNEQFF.

This clonotype appeared a few times. This rearrangement joins TRBV25-1 to TRBJ2-7, with 8 bases matching TRBD2. This CDR3 is built from 16 residues. Trimming took 4 bases from V and 5 from J; bases not matched to a gene: 13. Germline-derived CDR1 and CDR2 are MGHDK and SYGVNS. CDR3 loop: CASSARLSGRGNEQYF. As DNA, the CDR3 is TGTGCCAGCAGTGCAAGATTAAGCGGGAGAGGGAACGAGCAGTACTTC.

In this sample, this clonotype turned up many times. This rearrangement joins TRBV5-1 to TRBJ1-1; D gene unclear. Trimming pared 4 bases from V and 1 base from J, leaving 11 bases between. CDR3 length: 14 amino acids. Germline V lookup: CDR1 SGHRS, CDR2 YFSETQ. Here the CDR3 reads CASSGRASNTEAFF. The CDR3 DNA follows: TGCGCCAGCAGCGGACGAGCTTCGAACACTGAAGCTTTCTTT. Full variable domain (remainder filled in from reference TRBV5-1 and TRBJ1-1): KAGVTQTPRYLIKTRGQQVTLSCSPISGHRSVSWYQQTPGQGLQFLFEYFSETQRNKGNFPGRFSGRQFSNSRSEMNVSTLELGDSALYLCASSGRASNTEAFFGQGTRLTVV.

In its sample, this clonotype was seen a few times. The chain couples TRBV4-1 to TRBJ2-1; a possible D gene is TRBD2 (6 bases). This CDR3 spans 15 amino acids. Germline CDR1 and CDR2: MGHRA and YSYEKL. Trimming removed 3 bases at V and 3 bases at J, with 12 bases between. The CDR3 protein is CASSQQRRGYNEQFF. For the CDR3, the DNA is TGCGCCAGCAGCCAGCAAAGGAGGGGCTACAATGAGCAGTTCTTC.

The CDR3 DNA reads as TGTGCCAGCAGTGAACGGTGGGGCTTAACAGATGAGCAGTTCTTC. Its translation is CASSERWGLTDEQFF. V usage is TRBV25-1 and J usage is TRBJ2-1, with D possibly matching TRBD1 (5 bases). Germline assignment: CDR1 MGHDK and CDR2 SYGVNS. Between the trimmed V and J ends, which lost 2 bases and 8 bases, there was a span of 16 bases. CDR3 length: 15 residues.

This clonotype has ten or more counts. The rearrangement links TRBV12-3 or TRBV12-4 to TRBJ2-1, with D hard to call. V lost 6 bases and J 10 bases, leaving 13 bases between the germline ends. This CDR3 comprises 12 residues. The CDR3 region has the DNA TGTGCCAGCAGAACCAATCGGGCCGAGCAGTTCTTC. Its translation is CASRTNRAEQFF.

The V gene is TRBV2, the J gene TRBJ1-2, with a possible D match to TRBD1 (5 bases). This CDR3 has 13 residues. The V and J ends lost 8 bases and 2 bases respectively, with 12 bases between them. Per germline, CDR1 SNHLY and CDR2 FYNNEI. CDR3 DNA: TGTGCCAGCGGCCTCAGGGAGAACTATGGCTACACCTTC. This codes for CASGLRENYGYTF. Complete variable domain (other parts from reference TRBV2 and TRBJ1-2): EPEVTQTPSHQVTQMGQEVILRCVPISNHLYFYWYRQILGQKVEFLVSFYNNEISEKSEIFDDQFSVERPDGSNFTLKIRSTKLEDSAMYFCASGLRENYGYTFGSGTRLTVV.

The sample holds a few counts of this clonotype. At one end, the junction sequence differs from germline, possibly due to a read error. The chain links TRBV20-1 to TRBJ2-1; unclear D gene. There are 18 residues in the CDR3. CDR1 and CDR2 (germline): DFQATT, SNEGSKA (reference sequence). The CDR3 DNA is TGCAGTGCTAGAGATCGGGCTCGAGGCTATACATCCTATAATGAGCAGTTCTTC. Translated, it gives CSARDRARGYTSYNEQFF.

The genes are TRBV4-1 and TRBJ1-1; D gene ambiguous. The V and J ends lost 4 bases and 1 base respectively, with 13 bases between them. The germline CDR1 and CDR2 sequences are MGHRA and YSYEKL. The CDR3 runs 15 residues. CDR3 protein: CASSPVQLQNTEAFF. CDR3 nucleotides: TGCGCCAGCAGCCCCGTCCAACTTCAGAACACTGAAGCTTTCTTT.

This clonotype was detected many times. This chain connects TRBV7-6 to TRBJ2-7, with a tentative D call TRBD1 (7 bases). Germline V CDR1 and CDR2: SGHVS, FNYEAQ. Trimming shortened V by 7 bases and J by 3 bases, and 16 bases separated the two germline ends. The CDR3 covers 14 residues. This chain's CDR3 is CASTRAGQNYEQYF. The CDR3 DNA sequence: TGTGCCAGCACCCGCGCGGGACAGAACTACGAGCAGTACTTC.

The V and J genes are TRBV12-3 or TRBV12-4 and TRBJ2-7, with 10 bases that match TRBD2. After removal of 5 bases from V and 5 bases from J, the junction contained 12 bases not matched to a gene. This CDR3 is built from 16 residues. The CDR3 loop reads CASSLYVLAGENEQYF. The CDR3 bases are TGTGCCAGCAGTCTATACGTCCTAGCGGGAGAAAACGAGCAGTACTTC.